This T cell receptor (beta chain) is drawn from a study of T cell changes during pregnancy in multiple sclerosis. This clone appeared a single time. Trimming at V came to 5 bases and at J to 9 bases, leaving 10 bases not matched to a gene. The CDR3 is made up of 14 amino acids. Germline CDR1 and CDR2: SGDLS and YYNGEE. The protocol was immunoSEQ multiplex PCR, while the TCRdb copy is restricted to in-frame clones and leaves out a portion. The top ten hold around 0.5% of the sample, which has 40,000 to 55,000 clones, 85% to 90% seen once. The V call is TRBV9, the J call TRBJ2-1; 8 nucleotides align to TRBD1. Sequencing was performed on CD4+ T cells from peripheral blood mononuclear cells, taken in the first trimester of pregnancy. This receptor was identified in a female donor with multiple sclerosis, enrolled in a pregnancy study. Here the CDR3 DNA reads TGTGCCAGCAGTGGGACAGGCCTCTCTGGTGAGCAGTTCTTC. It codes for CASSGTGLSGEQFF.